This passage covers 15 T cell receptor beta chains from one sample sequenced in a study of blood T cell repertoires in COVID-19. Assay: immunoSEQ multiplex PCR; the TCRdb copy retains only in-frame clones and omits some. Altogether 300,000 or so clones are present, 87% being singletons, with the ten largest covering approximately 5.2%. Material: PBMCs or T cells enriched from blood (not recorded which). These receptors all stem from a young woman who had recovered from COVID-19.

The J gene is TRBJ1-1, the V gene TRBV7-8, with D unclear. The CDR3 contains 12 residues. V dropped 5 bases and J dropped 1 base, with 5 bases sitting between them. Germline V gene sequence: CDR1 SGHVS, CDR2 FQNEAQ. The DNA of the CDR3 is TGTGCCAGCAGCCACGGGAACACTGAAGCTTTCTTT. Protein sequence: CASSHGNTEAFF.

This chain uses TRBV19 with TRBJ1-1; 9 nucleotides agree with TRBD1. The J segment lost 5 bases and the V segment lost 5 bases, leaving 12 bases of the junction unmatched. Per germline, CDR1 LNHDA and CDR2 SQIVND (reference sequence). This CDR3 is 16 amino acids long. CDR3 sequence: CASSPPPQGAWTEAFF. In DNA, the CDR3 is TGTGCCAGTAGTCCCCCCCCACAGGGGGCGTGGACTGAAGCTTTCTTT.

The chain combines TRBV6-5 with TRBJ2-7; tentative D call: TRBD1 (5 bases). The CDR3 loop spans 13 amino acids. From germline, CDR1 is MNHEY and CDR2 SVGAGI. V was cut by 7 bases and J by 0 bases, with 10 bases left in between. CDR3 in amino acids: CASTRQSSYEQYF. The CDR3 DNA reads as TGTGCCAGCACCCGACAGAGCTCCTACGAGCAGTACTTC.

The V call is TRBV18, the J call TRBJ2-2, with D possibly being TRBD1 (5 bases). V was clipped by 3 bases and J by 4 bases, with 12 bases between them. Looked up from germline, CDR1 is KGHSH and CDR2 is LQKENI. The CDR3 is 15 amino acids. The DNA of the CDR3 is TGTGCCAGCTCACCCGTTGACGACAGCACCGGGGAGCTGTTTTTT. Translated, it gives CASSPVDDSTGELFF.

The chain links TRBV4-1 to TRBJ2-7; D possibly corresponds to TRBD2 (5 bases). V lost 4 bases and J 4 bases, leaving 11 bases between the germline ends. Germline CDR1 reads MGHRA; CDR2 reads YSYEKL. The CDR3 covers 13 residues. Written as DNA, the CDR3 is TGCGCCAGCAGCCCCCCAGGAGGTTACGAGCAGTACTTC. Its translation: CASSPPGGYEQYF.

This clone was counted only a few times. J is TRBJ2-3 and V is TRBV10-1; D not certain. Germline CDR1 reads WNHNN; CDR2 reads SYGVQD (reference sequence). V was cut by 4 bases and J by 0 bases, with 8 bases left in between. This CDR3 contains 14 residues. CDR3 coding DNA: TGCGCCAGCAGTGTTCCCGGGAGCACAGATACGCAGTATTTT. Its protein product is CASSVPGSTDTQYF.

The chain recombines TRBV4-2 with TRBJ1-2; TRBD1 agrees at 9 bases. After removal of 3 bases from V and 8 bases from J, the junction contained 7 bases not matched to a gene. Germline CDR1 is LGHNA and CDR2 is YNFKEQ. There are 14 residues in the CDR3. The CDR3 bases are TGTGCCAGCAGCCAGGAGACAGGGGGGCAGGGCTACACCTTC. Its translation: CASSQETGGQGYTF.

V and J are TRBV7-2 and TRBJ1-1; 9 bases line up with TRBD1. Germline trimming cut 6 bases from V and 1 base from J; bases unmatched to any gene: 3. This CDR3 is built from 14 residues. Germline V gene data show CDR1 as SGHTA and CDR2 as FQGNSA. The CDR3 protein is CASRTGGANTEAFF. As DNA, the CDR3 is TGTGCCAGCAGAACAGGGGGCGCGAACACTGAAGCTTTCTTT.

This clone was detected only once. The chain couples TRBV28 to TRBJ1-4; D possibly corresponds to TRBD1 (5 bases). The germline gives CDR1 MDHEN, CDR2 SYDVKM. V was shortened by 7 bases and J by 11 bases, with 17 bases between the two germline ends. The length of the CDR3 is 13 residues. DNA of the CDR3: TGTGCCAGCACGACAGTCAGCTTGCGTAAACTGTTTTTT. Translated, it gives CASTTVSLRKLFF.

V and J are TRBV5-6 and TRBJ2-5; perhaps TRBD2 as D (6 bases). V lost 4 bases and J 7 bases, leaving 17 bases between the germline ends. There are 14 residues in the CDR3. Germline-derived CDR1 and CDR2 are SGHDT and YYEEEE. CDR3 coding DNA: TGTGCCAGCAGCGCGGGACCATCGATTCGGACCCAGTACTTC. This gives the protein CASSAGPSIRTQYF.

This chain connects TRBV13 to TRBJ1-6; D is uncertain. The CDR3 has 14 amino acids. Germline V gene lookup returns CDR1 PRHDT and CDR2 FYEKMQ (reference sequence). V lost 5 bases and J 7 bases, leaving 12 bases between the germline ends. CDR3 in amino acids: CASSMEAKNSPLHF. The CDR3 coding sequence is TGTGCCAGCAGCATGGAGGCTAAAAATTCACCCCTCCACTTT.

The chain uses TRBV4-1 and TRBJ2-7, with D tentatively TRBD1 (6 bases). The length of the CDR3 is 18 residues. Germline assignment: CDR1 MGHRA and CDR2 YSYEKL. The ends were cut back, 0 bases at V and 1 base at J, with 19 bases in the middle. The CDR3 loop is CASSQDNWAGVGSYEQYF. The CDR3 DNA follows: TGCGCCAGCAGCCAAGACAACTGGGCAGGGGTAGGGTCCTACGAGCAGTACTTC.

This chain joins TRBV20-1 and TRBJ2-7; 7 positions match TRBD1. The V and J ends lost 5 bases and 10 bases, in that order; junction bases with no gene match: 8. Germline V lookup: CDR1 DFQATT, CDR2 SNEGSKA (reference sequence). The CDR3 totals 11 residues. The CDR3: CSARGTVFQYF. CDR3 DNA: TGCAGTGCTCGTGGGACAGTTTTTCAGTACTTC.

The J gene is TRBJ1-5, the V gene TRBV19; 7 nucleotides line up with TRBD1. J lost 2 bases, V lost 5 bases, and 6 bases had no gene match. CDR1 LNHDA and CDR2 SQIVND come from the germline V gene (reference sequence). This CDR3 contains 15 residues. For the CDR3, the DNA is TGTGCCAGTAGTCCAGGGGGTTCCGGCAATCAGCCCCAGCATTTT. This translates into CASSPGGSGNQPQHF.

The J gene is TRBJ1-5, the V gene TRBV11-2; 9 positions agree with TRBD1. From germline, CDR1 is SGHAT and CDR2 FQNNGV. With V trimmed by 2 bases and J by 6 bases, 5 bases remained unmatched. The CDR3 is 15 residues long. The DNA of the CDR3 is TGTGCCAGCAGCTTAATGACAGGGGGGAGTCAGCCCCAGCATTTT. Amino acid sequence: CASSLMTGGSQPQHF.